This TCR beta chain was obtained from a study of blood T cells in healthy people across ages. Alongside a J-beta primer mix, a sample-barcoded 5' primer served in a second PCR lasting roughly 6 to 12 cycles. MiXCR was run by TCRdb on the 5' RACE reads, yielding one entry per CDR3 protein. This sample has about 1.1 million distinct CDR3 sequences, with about two fifths found just once. The germline gives CDR1 DFQATT, CDR2 SNEGSKA (reference sequence). CDR3 size: 15 residues. V was cut by 1 base and J by 2 bases, with 13 bases left in between. Sequenced input: blood. This TCR was sampled from a man between 18 and 35 years old in good health. This sequence joins TRBV20-1 and TRBJ2-3, with D tentatively TRBD1 (6 bases). The CDR3 DNA is TGCAGTGCTAGAGGTGGGGGCAGATACACAGATACGCAGTATTTT. Its protein is CSARGGGRYTDTQYF.